The 14 T cell receptor beta chains in this list originate from one sample, sequenced in a study of blood T cell repertoires in COVID-19. Assay used: immunoSEQ multiplex PCR; TCRdb lists only in-frame clones, some missing. The sample gives approximately 300,000 clones, 83% of which show up once; 1.2% is in the top ten. The specimen was peripheral blood. The receptor source for this set is a woman between 50 and 59 years old with acute or convalescent COVID-19.

This sequence joins TRBV5-1 and TRBJ2-2, with 9 positions matching TRBD1. CDR3 length: 16 amino acids. Per germline, CDR1 SGHRS and CDR2 YFSETQ. The J segment lost 3 bases and the V segment lost 5 bases, leaving 8 bases of the junction unmatched. CDR3 DNA sequence: TGCGCCAGCAGGGTCTGGGGGACAGGGCACACCGGGGAGCTGTTTTTT. Amino acids: CASRVWGTGHTGELFF.

This sequence joins TRBV7-2 and TRBJ2-7, with 10 bases identical to TRBD2. The CDR3 length is 18 residues. Germline loops: CDR1 SGHTA, CDR2 FQGNSA. J gave up 1 base and V 1 base, and 10 bases lay outside the gene matches. The DNA of the CDR3 is TGTGCCAGCAGCTTAGACGTCGGCACAGCGGGAGGGTCCTACGAGCAGTACTTC. Its protein is CASSLDVGTAGGSYEQYF.

The chain uses TRBV6-2 or TRBV6-3 and TRBJ2-1; D remains unclear. The CDR3 is 15 residues long. V was pared by 5 bases and J by 0 bases, with 11 bases between. Germline lookup yields CDR1 MNHEY and CDR2 SVGEGT. The CDR3 DNA reads TGTGCCAGCAGTCTCATGAGAAGCTCCTACAATGAGCAGTTCTTC. As protein: CASSLMRSSYNEQFF.

V is TRBV5-1 and J is TRBJ1-6; the match to TRBD1 covers 9 bases. This CDR3 has 15 amino acids. Germline V gene lookup returns CDR1 SGHRS and CDR2 YFSETQ. The V segment lost 5 bases and the J segment 7 bases; nucleotides outside the gene matches: 7. Written as DNA, the CDR3 is TGCGCCAGCAGTCAGGACAGGGGCGGAAATTCACCCCTCCACTTT. It yields the protein CASSQDRGGNSPLHF.

The chain couples TRBV4-3 to TRBJ1-4; 10 bases are shared with TRBD1. The CDR3 is 16 amino acids. Germline V gives CDR1 LGHNA, CDR2 YSLEER. The V gene end was trimmed by 3 bases and the J gene end by 7 bases; junction bases not matched to a gene: 8. Here the CDR3 reads CASSQNRDRGSEKLFF. Written as DNA, the CDR3 is TGCGCCAGCAGCCAGAACCGGGACAGGGGTAGTGAAAAACTGTTTTTT.

This clone showed up just a few times. J is TRBJ1-4 and V is TRBV4-3; the match to TRBD1 covers 7 bases. V shed 0 bases, J shed 5 bases, and the junction held 0 bases outside the gene matches. The CDR3 runs 14 residues. In germline, CDR1 is LGHNA, CDR2 YSLEER. CDR3 DNA sequence: TGCGCCAGCAGCCAAGAGACAGGGAATGAAAAACTGTTTTTT. It specifies CASSQETGNEKLFF.

V is TRBV7-2 and J is TRBJ1-2; no clear D. Germline values: CDR1 SGHTA, CDR2 FQGNSA. V lost 8 bases and J lost 6, with 16 bases in between. The CDR3 totals 13 residues. The chain's CDR3 is CASSFRGVDGYTF. The CDR3 DNA sequence: TGTGCCAGCTCATTCCGGGGAGTGGATGGCTACACCTTC.

The V and J genes are TRBV4-2 and TRBJ1-5; 7 nucleotides match TRBD1. The CDR3 sequence is 17 residues long. From germline, CDR1 is LGHNA and CDR2 YNFKEQ. The junction had 8 bases not matched to a gene; V was cut back by 0 bases and J by 3 bases. The CDR3 region is CASSQDPGQRLNQPQHF. The CDR3 DNA follows: TGTGCCAGCAGCCAAGATCCGGGACAGAGACTCAATCAGCCCCAGCATTTT.

The rearrangement uses TRBV27 and TRBJ2-7, with TRBD1 matching over 8 bases. Germline V CDR1 and CDR2: MNHEY, SMNVEV (reference sequence). The V segment lost 5 bases and the J segment 0 bases; nucleotides outside the gene matches: 6. The CDR3 totals 15 residues. CDR3 protein: CASSPNRGSSYEQYF. CDR3 DNA sequence: TGTGCCAGCAGTCCAAACAGGGGGAGCTCCTACGAGCAGTACTTC.

The V gene is TRBV30, the J gene TRBJ1-5, with D unresolved. V lost 1 base and J lost 6, with 13 bases in between. The germline V gene encodes CDR1 GTSNPN and CDR2 SVGIG (reference sequence). The CDR3 has 14 residues. This CDR3 reads CAWSALGRVQPQHF. CDR3 sequence (DNA): TGTGCCTGGAGTGCCCTCGGGCGGGTTCAGCCCCAGCATTTT.

The chain recombines TRBV19 with TRBJ2-7, with D unresolved. The CDR3 length is 13 residues. Trimming shortened V by 11 bases and J by 3 bases, and 17 bases separated the two germline ends. Germline V CDR1 and CDR2: LNHDA, SQIVND (reference sequence). The CDR3 DNA reads as TGTGCCTCCTCCGCGGCTCTTCACTACGAGCAGTACTTC. Encoded protein: CASSAALHYEQYF.

With regard to this clone: The same CDR3 also results from other DNA sequences found in this sample. The chain combines TRBV5-4 with TRBJ2-3, with 7 bases matching TRBD2. The germline V gene encodes CDR1 SGHNT and CDR2 YYREEE (reference sequence). This CDR3 is built from 15 residues. Unmatched junction bases numbered 6, after V lost 4 bases and J lost 1 base. The CDR3 bases are TGTGCCAGCAGCCTGGGGCTAGCGGGCACAGATACGCAGTATTTT. Translation: CASSLGLAGTDTQYF.

The chain has TRBV7-3 and TRBJ2-1; 7 nucleotides line up with TRBD1. J lost 2 bases, V lost 5 bases, and 6 bases had no gene match. Germline CDR1 and CDR2: SGHTA and FQGTGA. The CDR3 length is 15 residues. DNA of the CDR3: TGTGCCAGCAGCCCGAGACAGGGACCCTACAATGAGCAGTTCTTC. Translating gives CASSPRQGPYNEQFF.

This chain links TRBV7-2 with TRBJ2-1, with D uncertain. Between the trimmed V and J ends, which lost 1 base and 0 bases, there was a span of 10 bases. The CDR3 contains 16 residues. Germline V gene data show CDR1 as SGHTA and CDR2 as FQGNSA. CDR3 sequence reads: CASSLERLHSYNEQFF. As DNA, the CDR3 is TGTGCCAGCAGCTTAGAGAGGCTACACTCCTACAATGAGCAGTTCTTC.